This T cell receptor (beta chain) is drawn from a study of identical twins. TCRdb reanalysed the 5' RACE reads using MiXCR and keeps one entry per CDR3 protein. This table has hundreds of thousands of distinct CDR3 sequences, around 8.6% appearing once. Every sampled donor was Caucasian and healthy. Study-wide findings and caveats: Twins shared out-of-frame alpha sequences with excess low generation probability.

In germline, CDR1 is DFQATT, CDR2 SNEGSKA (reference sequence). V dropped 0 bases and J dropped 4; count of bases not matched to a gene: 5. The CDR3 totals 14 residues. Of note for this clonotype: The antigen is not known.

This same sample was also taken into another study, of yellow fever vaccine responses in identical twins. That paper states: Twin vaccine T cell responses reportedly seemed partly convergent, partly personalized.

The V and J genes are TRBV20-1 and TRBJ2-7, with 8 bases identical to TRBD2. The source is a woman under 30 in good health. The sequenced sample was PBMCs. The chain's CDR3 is CSARDPAGVYEQYF. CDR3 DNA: TGCAGTGCTAGAGACCCAGCGGGAGTGTACGAGCAGTACTTC.